This T cell receptor (beta chain) was documented in a study of metastatic and nonmetastatic thyroid tumors. Study at large: Repertoires from malignant and benign thyroid patients were compared across blood and tumor or nodule tissue. Findings of the study overall: According to reports, the diversity of TCR beta was significantly higher in malignant thyroid tumors than in benign nodules, and this held in both blood and tumor samples.

As handled by the study authors: What underpinned the distant-metastasis classifier for papillary thyroid cancer was the set of CDR3 differences across clinicopathological groups. TCRdb reassembled clones from the PCR reads with MiXCR. TCRdb assigned the V and J calls; the authors' analysis was not used. The sample consists of under 25,000 clones, approximately 22% of them appearing once. About this clone: The antigen is unknown.

This CDR3 region has 15 residues. Germline V gene data show CDR1 as MNHNS and CDR2 as SASEGT. The ends lost 6 bases at V and 0 bases at J; junction bases unmatched: 8. None of the patients had undergone any treatment ahead of thyroid surgery. The sequencing input was adjacent normal tissue. The V gene is TRBV6-1, the J gene TRBJ2-7; 7 bases line up with TRBD2. The origin of this receptor is a female donor with papillary thyroid cancer or a benign thyroid nodule (not recorded which). Some clones in this sample may be carry-over from other donors' samples. As DNA, the CDR3 is TGTGCCAGCAGCCACACGGGAGGCCTCTCCTACGAGCAGTACTTC. Translating gives CASSHTGGLSYEQYF.